This T cell receptor beta chain was captured by sequencing in a study of technical replicates of blood from a few donors. Repertoires were generated with immunoSEQ multiplex PCR, while TCRdb's copy carries only in-frame clones and drops some. The sample lists some 79,000 clones; about 90% were seen once. The ends lost 5 bases at V and 4 bases at J; junction bases unmatched: 10. This CDR3 region has 16 residues. The germline gives CDR1 LNHNV, CDR2 YYDKDF (reference sequence). The sample was T cells isolated from PBMCs. The chain carries TRBV15 and TRBJ2-1, with 8 bases that match TRBD2. The TCR sequence derives from a human donor in good health. Some clones in this sample may be carry-over from other donors' samples. CDR3 DNA sequence: TGTGCCACCAGCGGGGAACTAGCGGCCAAGTACAATGAGCAGTTCTTC. This sequence encodes CATSGELAAKYNEQFF.